This T cell receptor (beta chain) was recovered during a study of blood T cell repertoires in COVID-19. Study-level background: The United States, Italy and Spain supplied acute and convalescent COVID-19 samples. Sources were T cells, B-cell-depleted T cells, or PBMCs; the material itself was cDNA or gDNA.

Only in-frame clones appear in the TCRdb table, and some are missing; sequencing was by immunoSEQ multiplex PCR. The repertoire holds about 200,000 clones, with more than 75% as singletons. Trimming removed 8 bases from V and 7 bases from J, with 15 bases in between. The CDR3 totals 13 residues. Per the germline V gene, CDR1 is SNHLY and CDR2 is FYNNEI. The origin of this receptor is a woman aged 35 to 49 with COVID-19, enrolled during active disease. The sample comprised peripheral blood. This rearrangement joins TRBV2 to TRBJ2-1, with D maybe TRBD1 (5 bases). The CDR3: CASRQGARNEQFF. In nucleotides, the CDR3 is TGTGCCAGCCGGCAAGGGGCCCGAAATGAGCAGTTCTTC. Filled out from reference TRBV2 and TRBJ2-1, the complete variable domain reads EPEVTQTPSHQVTQMGQEVILRCVPISNHLYFYWYRQILGQKVEFLVSFYNNEISEKSEIFDDQFSVERPDGSNFTLKIRSTKLEDSAMYFCASRQGARNEQFFGPGTRLTVL.